This T cell receptor (beta chain) is from a study of somatic mutations in cytotoxic T cells in rheumatoid arthritis. Study-wide results and caveats: In the expanded CD8+ clones, the antigen targets remained unknown.

The length of the CDR3 is 16 residues. Germline V gene sequence: CDR1 SGDLS, CDR2 YYNGEE. Trimming left V 0 bases short and J 6 bases short, with 18 bases between. Assay: immunoSEQ multiplex PCR; the TCRdb copy retains only in-frame clones and omits some. The sample includes some 15,000 clones, roughly 86% of them seen just once. Separation of CD4+ and CD8+ cells was performed by positive magnetic bead selection, and purity was verified by flow cytometry. This clone appeared once. The antigen is undetermined. The clonotype was recovered from a woman aged 45-60 years with rheumatoid arthritis. The sequenced sample was CD8+ T cells sorted from blood. V and J are TRBV9 and TRBJ1-2, with D maybe TRBD1 (6 bases). As DNA, the CDR3 is TGTGCCAGCAGCGTAGCACCCAGGGGTCACCAAAATGGCTACACCTTC. Translating gives CASSVAPRGHQNGYTF.